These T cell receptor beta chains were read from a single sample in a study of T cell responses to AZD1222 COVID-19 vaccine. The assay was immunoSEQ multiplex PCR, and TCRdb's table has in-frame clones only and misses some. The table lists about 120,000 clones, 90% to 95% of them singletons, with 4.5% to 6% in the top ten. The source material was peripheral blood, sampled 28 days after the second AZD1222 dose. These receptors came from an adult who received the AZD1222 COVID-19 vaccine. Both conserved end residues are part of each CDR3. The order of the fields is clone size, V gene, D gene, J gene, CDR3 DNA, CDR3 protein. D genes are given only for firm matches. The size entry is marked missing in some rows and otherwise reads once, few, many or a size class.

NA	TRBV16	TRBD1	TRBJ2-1	TGTGCCAGCAGCCCAGGGACAGGGGCCTACAATGAGCAGTTCTTC	CASSPGTGAYNEQFF
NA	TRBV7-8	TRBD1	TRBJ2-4	TGTGCCAGCAGCCCGGGACAGCTAAAAAACATTCAGTACTTC	CASSPGQLKNIQYF
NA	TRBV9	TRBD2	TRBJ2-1	TGTGCCAGCAGCGTCGCGGGAGGGCCTCCCTTTTACAATGAGCAGTTCTTC	CASSVAGGPPFYNEQFF
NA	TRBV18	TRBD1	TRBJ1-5	TGTGCCAGCTCACCAGGGACAGGGGGACAGCCCCAGCATTTT	CASSPGTGGQPQHF
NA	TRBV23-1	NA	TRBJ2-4	TGCGCCAGCAGTCTAAAAGCCAAAAACATTCAGTACTTC	CASSLKAKNIQYF
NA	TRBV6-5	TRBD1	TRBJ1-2	TGTGCCAGCAGACCAACTACAGGGGTTGGCTACACCTTC	CASRPTTGVGYTF
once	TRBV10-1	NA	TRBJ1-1	TGCGCCAGCAGTCCGACCTTCTCTCTTGAAGCTTTCTTT	CASSPTFSLEAFF
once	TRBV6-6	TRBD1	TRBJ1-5	TGTGCCAGCAGGCCCAAGGGACAGGGGGACAATCAGCCCCAGCATTTT	CASRPKGQGDNQPQHF
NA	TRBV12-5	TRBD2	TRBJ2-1	TGTGCTAGTGGTTTCAGCGGGAGGGCCGGTATTGAGCAGTTCTTC	CASGFSGRAGIEQFF
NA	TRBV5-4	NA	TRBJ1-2	TGTGCCAGCAGCTTGCCGTCATGGGTCGGCTACACCTTC	CASSLPSWVGYTF
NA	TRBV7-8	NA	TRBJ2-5	TGTGCCAGCAGCTTAGTCCGGGTGGGGGAGACCCAGTACTTC	CASSLVRVGETQYF
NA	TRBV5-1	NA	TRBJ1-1	TGCGCCAGCACCCCGTGGGGGGAGAACACTGAAGCTTTCTTT	CASTPWGENTEAFF
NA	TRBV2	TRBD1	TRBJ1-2	TGTGCCAGCAGAGGGGACAGGGCGGGAGGCTACACCTTC	CASRGDRAGGYTF
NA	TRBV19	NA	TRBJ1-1	TGTGCCAGTAGTATAGGACAGGTGAACACTGAAGCTTTCTTT	CASSIGQVNTEAFF
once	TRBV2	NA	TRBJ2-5	TGTGCCAGCAGCGCCGCTGGGGAGACCCAGTACTTC	CASSAAGETQYF
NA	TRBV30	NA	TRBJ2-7	TGTGCCTGGAGTGAAGGGGGAGACCACTACGAGCAGTACTTC	CAWSEGGDHYEQYF
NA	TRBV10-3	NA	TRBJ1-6	TGTGCCATCAGTGAAAGCAATTCACCCCTCCACTTT	CAISESNSPLHF
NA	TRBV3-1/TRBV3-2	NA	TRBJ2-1	TGTGCCAGCAGCCAAGACCCGAGGGCAGGCATCGAAAATGAGCAGTTCTTC	CASSQDPRAGIENEQFF
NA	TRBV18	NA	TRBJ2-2	TGTGCCAGCTCACCCTTGGCCAGGAAAGCCGGGGAGCTGTTTTTT	CASSPLARKAGELFF
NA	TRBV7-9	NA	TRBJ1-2	TGTGCCAGCAGCTTAGTTGGGGATAACTATGGCTACACCTTC	CASSLVGDNYGYTF
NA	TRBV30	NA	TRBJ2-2	TGTGCCTGGAGTGTACTTAGGGGAGGGGAGCTGTTTTTT	CAWSVLRGGELFF
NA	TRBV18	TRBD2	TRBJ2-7	TGTGCCAGCTCACCTTCTAGGACTAGCGGGAGGATCCGGGAGCAGTACTTC	CASSPSRTSGRIREQYF
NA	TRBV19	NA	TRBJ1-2	TGTGCCTCCTTCCCGCATACAGGGATGGATGGCTACACCTTC	CASFPHTGMDGYTF
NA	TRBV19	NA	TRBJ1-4	TGTGCCAGTAAGGAGGGGTCTAATGAAAAACTGTTTTTT	CASKEGSNEKLFF
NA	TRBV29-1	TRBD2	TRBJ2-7	TGCAGCGTTGCTGGACTAGGGGAGCAGTACTTC	CSVAGLGEQYF
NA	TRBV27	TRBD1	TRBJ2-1	TGTGCCAGCAGTTCGCTCCGGGACAGGGGAACTATTGAGCAGTTCTTC	CASSSLRDRGTIEQFF
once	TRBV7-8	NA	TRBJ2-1	TGTGCCAGCAATACGGGATCGAGCTCCTACAATGAGCAGTTCTTC	CASNTGSSSYNEQFF
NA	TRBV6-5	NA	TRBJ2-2	TGTGCCAGCAGGGCAGGATACCCCGGGGAGCTGTTTTTT	CASRAGYPGELFF
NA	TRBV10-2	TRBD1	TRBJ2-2	TGCGCCAGCAGTGTGACAGGGGAAGCAAACGGGGAGCTGTTTTTT	CASSVTGEANGELFF
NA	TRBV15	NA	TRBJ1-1	TGTGCCACCAGCAGAGATCAAGGTCGCGGGGCTGAAGCTTTCTTT	CATSRDQGRGAEAFF
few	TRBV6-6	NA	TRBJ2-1	TGTGCCAGCAGTTACTCGTTGAGTGAGCAGTTCTTC	CASSYSLSEQFF
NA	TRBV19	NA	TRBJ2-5	TGTGCCAGTAGTACCACCGGGCGGGAAGGTGGGGAGACCCAGTACTTC	CASSTTGREGGETQYF
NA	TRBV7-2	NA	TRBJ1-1	TGTGCCAGCAGCTTAGGAATGAACACTGAAGCTTTCTTT	CASSLGMNTEAFF
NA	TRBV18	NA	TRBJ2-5	TGTGCCAGCTCACCCTCCGAGGGAGAGGCTGAGACCCAGTACTTC	CASSPSEGEAETQYF
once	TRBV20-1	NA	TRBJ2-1	TGCAGTGCTCTAGGAGGGGGCGAGCAGTTCTTC	CSALGGGEQFF
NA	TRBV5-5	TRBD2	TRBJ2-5	TGTGCCAGCAGCTTGGAGGGACTAGCTCAAGAGACCCAGTACTTC	CASSLEGLAQETQYF
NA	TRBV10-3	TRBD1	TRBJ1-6	TGTGCCATCAGTGAGGGGACAGATTATTCACCCCTCCACTTT	CAISEGTDYSPLHF
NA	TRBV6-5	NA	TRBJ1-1	TGTGCCAGCAGCACACAGGGTGACACTGAAGCTTTCTTT	CASSTQGDTEAFF